What follows are 8 T cell receptor beta chains derived from one specimen sequenced in a study of T cells in Graves' hyperthyroidism and ophthalmopathy. Amplification yielded TCR beta CDR3 regions, with RNA transcripts as the source. RT-PCR in the first round (using the HTBI primer set) targeted the TCR CDR3. In TCRdb, the multiplex PCR reads were re-called with MiXCR into one record per CDR3 protein. Counted here are some 510,000 distinct CDR3 sequences, 20% to 25% occurring once; the ten biggest clones make up about a quarter. Sequences were obtained from blood. These receptor sequences come from a young man with Graves' hyperthyroidism.

A remark on this clonotype: This sequence may be a read error, since a much larger clone differs from it by one base. Since the CDR3 does not end with the conserved phenylalanine or tryptophan, this likely comes from a read error. V gene TRBV5-4 combines with J gene TRBJ1-2; TRBD1 aligns across 8 bases. The length of the CDR3 is 16 residues. V shed 4 bases and J 0 bases; nucleotides not matched to a gene: 8. Per the germline V gene, CDR1 is SGHNT and CDR2 is YYREEE (reference sequence). CDR3 coding DNA: TGTGCCAGCAGCGAGGGACAGGACAACTCTAACTATGGCTACACCGTC. Translation gives CASSEGQDNSNYGYTV.

This clonotype was seen ten or more times. The chain links TRBV28 to TRBJ2-7, with D uncertain. Germline V CDR1 and CDR2: MDHEN, SYDVKM. CDR3 length equals 12 residues. Trimming pared 3 bases from V and 5 bases from J, leaving 8 bases between. The CDR3 DNA follows: TGTGCCAGCAGTTTGGTTGGGGACGAGCAGTACTTC. It encodes CASSLVGDEQYF.

V usage is TRBV12-3 or TRBV12-4 and J usage is TRBJ2-3; TRBD2 agrees at 14 bases. This CDR3 region has 17 residues. J lost 3 bases, V lost 3 bases, and 5 bases had no gene match. The CDR3 spells CASSFLRTSGGTDTQYF. CDR3 DNA: TGTGCCAGCAGTTTTTTACGGACTAGCGGGGGGACAGATACGCAGTATTTT.

At least ten counts were recorded for this clonotype. V usage is TRBV12-3 or TRBV12-4 and J usage is TRBJ2-7; possibly TRBD1 for D (6 bases). Trimming removed 8 bases from V and 3 bases from J, with 11 bases in between. This CDR3 is built from 12 residues. The DNA for the CDR3 is TGTGCCAGCGGGGGCGTGGACTACGAGCAGTACTTC. Translation: CASGGVDYEQYF.

This clonotype was found many times. The chain uses TRBV20-1 and TRBJ1-5; possibly TRBD1 for D (5 bases). Trimming pared 2 bases from V and 4 bases from J, leaving 9 bases between. Germline CDR1 DFQATT, CDR2 SNEGSKA (reference sequence). The CDR3 runs 13 residues. CDR3 sequence (DNA): TGCAGTGCTAGAAACAGGTGGAATCAGCCCCAGCATTTT. Amino acids: CSARNRWNQPQHF.

In this sample, this clonotype turned up many times. The chain recombines TRBV28 with TRBJ2-6; weak D call: TRBD2 (6 bases). V was cut by 5 bases and J by 2 bases, with 16 bases left in between. CDR1 is MDHEN, CDR2 SYDVKM, per germline. The CDR3 has 17 residues. The CDR3 spells CASSHGTRLTGANVLTF. The CDR3 DNA follows: TGTGCCAGCAGTCACGGGACTCGGCTGACTGGGGCCAACGTCCTGACTTTC.

V usage is TRBV6-1 and J usage is TRBJ2-7, with D possibly TRBD2 on 5 matching bases. Trimming pared 7 bases from V and 2 bases from J, leaving 15 bases between. This CDR3 comprises 14 residues. Germline V gene data show CDR1 as MNHNS and CDR2 as SASEGT. The CDR3 region has the DNA TGTGCCAGCACTGGCGAGGGTGCAGCCTACGAGCAGTACTTC. Translating gives CASTGEGAAYEQYF.

Turning to this clonotype: It may be a read error: a sequence one base away is much more abundant. The CDR3 does not close with the conserved phenylalanine or tryptophan, likely indicating a read error. V gene TRBV6-5 combines with J gene TRBJ1-5, with D uncertain. Trimming stripped 4 bases from V and 5 bases from J, with 9 bases between. This CDR3 region has 13 residues. CDR1 is MNHEY, CDR2 SVGAGI, per germline. The CDR3 DNA sequence: TGTGCCAGCAGTTCGGCGATCTATCAGCCCCAGCATTTG. Its translation: CASSSAIYQPQHL.